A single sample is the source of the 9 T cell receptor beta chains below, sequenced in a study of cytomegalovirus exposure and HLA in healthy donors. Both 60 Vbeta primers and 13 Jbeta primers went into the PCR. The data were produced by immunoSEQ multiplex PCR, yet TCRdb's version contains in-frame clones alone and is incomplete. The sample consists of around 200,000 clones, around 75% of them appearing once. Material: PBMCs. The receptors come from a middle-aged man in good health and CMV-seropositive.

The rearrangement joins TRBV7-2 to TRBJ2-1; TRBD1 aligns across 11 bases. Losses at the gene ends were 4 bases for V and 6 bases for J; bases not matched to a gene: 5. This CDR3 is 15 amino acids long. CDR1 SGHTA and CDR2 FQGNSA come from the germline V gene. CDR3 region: CASSWSGTGGNEQFF. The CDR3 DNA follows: TGTGCCAGCAGCTGGTCCGGGACAGGGGGCAATGAGCAGTTCTTC.

The CDR3 DNA follows: TGTGCCAGCAGCTTTGGTGGACTAGATCATTTTTCCTACAATGAGCAGTTCTTC. Its protein is CASSFGGLDHFSYNEQFF. The rearrangement joins TRBV7-9 to TRBJ2-1; 7 positions match TRBD2. The CDR3 runs to 18 residues. V shed 3 bases, J shed 1 base, and the junction held 12 bases outside the gene matches. Looked up from germline, CDR1 is SEHNR and CDR2 is FQNEAQ (reference sequence).

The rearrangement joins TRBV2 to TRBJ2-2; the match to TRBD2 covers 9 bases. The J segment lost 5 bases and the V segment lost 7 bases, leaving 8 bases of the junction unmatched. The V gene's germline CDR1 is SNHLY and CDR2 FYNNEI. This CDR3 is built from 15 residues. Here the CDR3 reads CASILTLAGTGELFF. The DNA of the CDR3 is TGTGCCAGCATTCTGACTCTAGCGGGGACCGGGGAGCTGTTTTTT. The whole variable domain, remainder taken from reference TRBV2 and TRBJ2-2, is EPEVTQTPSHQVTQMGQEVILRCVPISNHLYFYWYRQILGQKVEFLVSFYNNEISEKSEIFDDQFSVERPDGSNFTLKIRSTKLEDSAMYFCASILTLAGTGELFFGEGSRLTVL.

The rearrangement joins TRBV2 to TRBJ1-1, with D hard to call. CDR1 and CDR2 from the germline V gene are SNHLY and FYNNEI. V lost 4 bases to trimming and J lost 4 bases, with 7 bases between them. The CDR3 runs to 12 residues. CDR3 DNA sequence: TGTGCCAGCAGTGTAGACACCACTGAAGCTTTCTTT. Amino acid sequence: CASSVDTTEAFF.

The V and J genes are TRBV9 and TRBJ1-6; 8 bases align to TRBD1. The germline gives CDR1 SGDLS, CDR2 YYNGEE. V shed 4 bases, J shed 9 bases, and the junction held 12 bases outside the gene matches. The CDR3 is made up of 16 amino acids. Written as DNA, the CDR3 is TGTGCCAGCAGCTCAGACAGGGGCTCCTTGGGTTCACCCCTCCACTTT. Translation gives CASSSDRGSLGSPLHF.

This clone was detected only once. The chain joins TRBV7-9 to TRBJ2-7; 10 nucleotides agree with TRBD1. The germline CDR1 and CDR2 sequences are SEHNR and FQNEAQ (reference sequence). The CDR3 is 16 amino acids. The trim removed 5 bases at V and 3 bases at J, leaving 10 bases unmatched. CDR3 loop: CASSATTGGRYYEQYF. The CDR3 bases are TGTGCCAGCAGCGCTACGACAGGGGGCCGCTACTACGAGCAGTACTTC.

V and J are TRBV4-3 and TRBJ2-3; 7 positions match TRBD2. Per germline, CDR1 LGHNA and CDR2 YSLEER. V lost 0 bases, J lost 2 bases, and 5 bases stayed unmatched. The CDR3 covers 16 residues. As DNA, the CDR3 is TGCGCCAGCAGCCAAGACGCGCGGGGGTTCACAGATACGCAGTATTTT. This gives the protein CASSQDARGFTDTQYF.

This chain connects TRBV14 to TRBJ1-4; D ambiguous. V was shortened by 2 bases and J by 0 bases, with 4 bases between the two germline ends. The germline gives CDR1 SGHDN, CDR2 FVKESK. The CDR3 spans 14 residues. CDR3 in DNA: TGTGCCAGCAGCCAACTAGCAACTAATGAAAAACTGTTTTTT. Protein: CASSQLATNEKLFF.

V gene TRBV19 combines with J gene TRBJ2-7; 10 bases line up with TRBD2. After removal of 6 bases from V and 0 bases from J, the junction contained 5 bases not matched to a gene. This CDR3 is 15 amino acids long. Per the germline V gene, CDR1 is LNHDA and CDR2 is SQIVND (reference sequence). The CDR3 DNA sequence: TGTGCCAGTAGCGCTGCTAGCGGGGGCTCCTACGAGCAGTACTTC. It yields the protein CASSAASGGSYEQYF.